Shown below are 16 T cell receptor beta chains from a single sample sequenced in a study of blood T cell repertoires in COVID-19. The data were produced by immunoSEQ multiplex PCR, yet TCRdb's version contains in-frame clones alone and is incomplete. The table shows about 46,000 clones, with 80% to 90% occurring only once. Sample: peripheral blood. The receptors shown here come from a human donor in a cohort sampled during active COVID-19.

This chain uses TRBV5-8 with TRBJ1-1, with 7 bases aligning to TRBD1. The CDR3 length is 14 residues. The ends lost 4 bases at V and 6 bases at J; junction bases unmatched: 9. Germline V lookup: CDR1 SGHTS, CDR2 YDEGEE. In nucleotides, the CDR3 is TGTGCCAGCAGCCTTGGGACAGAAGGTGCTGAAGCTTTCTTT. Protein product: CASSLGTEGAEAFF.

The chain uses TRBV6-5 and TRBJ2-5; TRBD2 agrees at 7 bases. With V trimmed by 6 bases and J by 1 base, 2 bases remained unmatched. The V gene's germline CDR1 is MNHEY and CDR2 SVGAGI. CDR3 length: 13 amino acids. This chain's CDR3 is CASRAGAQETQYF. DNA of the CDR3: TGTGCCAGCAGGGCGGGAGCCCAAGAGACCCAGTACTTC.

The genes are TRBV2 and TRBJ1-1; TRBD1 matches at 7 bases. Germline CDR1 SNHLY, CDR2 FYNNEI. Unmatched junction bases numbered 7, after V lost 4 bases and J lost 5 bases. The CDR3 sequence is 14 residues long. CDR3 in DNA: TGTGCCAGCAGTGCTCACAGGGGAAGAACTGAAGCTTTCTTT. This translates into CASSAHRGRTEAFF.

The CDR3 DNA follows: TGTGCCTCAAGGGGGACCTACGAGCAGTACTTC. It specifies CASRGTYEQYF. The rearrangement joins TRBV30 to TRBJ2-7, with a weak D call TRBD1 (6 bases). V was trimmed by 7 bases and J by 2 bases, leaving 9 bases between them. The CDR3 has 11 amino acids. Germline assignment: CDR1 GTSNPN and CDR2 SVGIG (reference sequence).

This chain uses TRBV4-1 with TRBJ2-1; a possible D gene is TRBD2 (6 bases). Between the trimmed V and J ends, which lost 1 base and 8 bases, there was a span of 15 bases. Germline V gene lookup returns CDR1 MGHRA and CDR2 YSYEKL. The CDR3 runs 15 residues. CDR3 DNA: TGCGCCAGCAGCCAAGTGGAGGGCCGTAATGATGAGCAGTTCTTC. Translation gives CASSQVEGRNDEQFF.

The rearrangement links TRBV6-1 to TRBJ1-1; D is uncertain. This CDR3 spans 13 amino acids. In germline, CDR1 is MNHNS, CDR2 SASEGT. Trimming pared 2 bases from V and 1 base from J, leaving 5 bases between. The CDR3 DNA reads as TGTGCCAGCAGTGAACGGAGGAACACTGAAGCTTTCTTT. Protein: CASSERRNTEAFF.

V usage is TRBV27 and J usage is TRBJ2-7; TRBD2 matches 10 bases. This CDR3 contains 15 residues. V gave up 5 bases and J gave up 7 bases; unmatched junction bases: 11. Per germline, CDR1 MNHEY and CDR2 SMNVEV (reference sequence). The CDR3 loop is CASSIGTSVPGEQYF. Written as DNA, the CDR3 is TGTGCCAGCAGTATCGGGACTAGCGTTCCGGGGGAGCAGTACTTC.

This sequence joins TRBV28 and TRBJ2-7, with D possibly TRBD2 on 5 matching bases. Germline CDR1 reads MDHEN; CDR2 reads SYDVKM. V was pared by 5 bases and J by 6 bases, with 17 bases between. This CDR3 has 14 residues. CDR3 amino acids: CASSPSRAGREQYF. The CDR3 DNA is TGTGCCAGCAGTCCGTCGCGGGCGGGTCGCGAGCAGTACTTC.

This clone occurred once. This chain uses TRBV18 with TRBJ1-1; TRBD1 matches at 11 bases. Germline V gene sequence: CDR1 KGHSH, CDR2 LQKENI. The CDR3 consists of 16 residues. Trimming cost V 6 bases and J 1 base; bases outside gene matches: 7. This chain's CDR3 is CASSPGQGAGNTEAFF. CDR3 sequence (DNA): TGTGCCAGCTCGCCAGGACAGGGGGCCGGGAACACTGAAGCTTTCTTT. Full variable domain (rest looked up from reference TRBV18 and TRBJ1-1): NAGVMQNPRHLVRRRGQEARLRCSPMKGHSHVYWYRQLPEEGLKFMVYLQKENIIDESGMPKERFSAEFPKEGPSILRIQQVVRGDSAAYFCASSPGQGAGNTEAFFGQGTRLTVV.

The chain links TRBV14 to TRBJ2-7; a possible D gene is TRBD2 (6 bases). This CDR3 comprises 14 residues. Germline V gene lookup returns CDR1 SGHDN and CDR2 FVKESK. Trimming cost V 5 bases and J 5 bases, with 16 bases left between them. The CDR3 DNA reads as TGTGCCAGCAGCGGGGGGACCTCTCCCCACGAGCAGTACTTC. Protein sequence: CASSGGTSPHEQYF.

This CDR3 is CASRTLGGSRDEQYF. The CDR3 nucleotides are TGTGCCAGCAGGACGCTGGGCGGGAGCCGCGACGAGCAGTACTTC. The V gene is TRBV27, the J gene TRBJ2-7; 7 bases line up with TRBD2. Unmatched junction bases numbered 13, after V lost 6 bases and J lost 5 bases. The CDR3 runs to 15 residues. Germline V CDR1 and CDR2: MNHEY, SMNVEV (reference sequence).

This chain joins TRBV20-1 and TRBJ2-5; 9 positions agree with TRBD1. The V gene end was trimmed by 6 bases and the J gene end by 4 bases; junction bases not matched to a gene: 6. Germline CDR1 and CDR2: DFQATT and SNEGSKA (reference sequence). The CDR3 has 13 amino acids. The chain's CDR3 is CSASLDRGETQYF. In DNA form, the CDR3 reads TGCAGTGCCAGTCTGGACAGGGGAGAGACCCAGTACTTC.

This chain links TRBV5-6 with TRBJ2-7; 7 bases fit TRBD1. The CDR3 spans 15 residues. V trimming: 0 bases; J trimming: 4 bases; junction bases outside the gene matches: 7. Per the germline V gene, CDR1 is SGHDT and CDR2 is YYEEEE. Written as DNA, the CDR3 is TGTGCCAGCAGCTTGGCCGCATCACAGGGGTACGAGCAGTACTTC. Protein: CASSLAASQGYEQYF.

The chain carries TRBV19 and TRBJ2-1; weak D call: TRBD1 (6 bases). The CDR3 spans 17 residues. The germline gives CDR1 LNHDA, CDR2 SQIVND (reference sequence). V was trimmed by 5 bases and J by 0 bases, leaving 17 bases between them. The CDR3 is CASSLTGTRSSYNEQFF. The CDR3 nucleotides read TGTGCCAGTAGTCTTACCGGGACACGAAGCTCCTACAATGAGCAGTTCTTC.

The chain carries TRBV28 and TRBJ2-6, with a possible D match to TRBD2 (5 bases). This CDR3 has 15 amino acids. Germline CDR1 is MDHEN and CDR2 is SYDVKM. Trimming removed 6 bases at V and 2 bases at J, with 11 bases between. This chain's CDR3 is CASRLRVAGANVLTF. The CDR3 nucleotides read TGTGCCAGCAGATTGAGGGTTGCTGGGGCCAACGTCCTGACTTTC.

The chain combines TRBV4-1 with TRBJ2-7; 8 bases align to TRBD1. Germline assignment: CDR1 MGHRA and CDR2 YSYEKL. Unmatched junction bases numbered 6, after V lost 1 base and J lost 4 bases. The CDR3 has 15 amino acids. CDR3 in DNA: TGCGCCAGCAGCCAAGCCCAGGGGGCGGGATACGAGCAGTACTTC. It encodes CASSQAQGAGYEQYF.